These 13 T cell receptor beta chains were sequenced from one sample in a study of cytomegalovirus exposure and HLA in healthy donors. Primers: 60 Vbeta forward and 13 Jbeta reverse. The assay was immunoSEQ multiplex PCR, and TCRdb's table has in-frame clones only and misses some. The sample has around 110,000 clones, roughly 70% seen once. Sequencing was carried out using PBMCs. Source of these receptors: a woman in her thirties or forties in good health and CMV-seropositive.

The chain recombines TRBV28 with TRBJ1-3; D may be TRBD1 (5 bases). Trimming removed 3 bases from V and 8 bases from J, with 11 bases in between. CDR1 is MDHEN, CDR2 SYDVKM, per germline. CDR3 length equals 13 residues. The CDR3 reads CASSFPSGDTIYF. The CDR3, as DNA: TGTGCCAGCAGTTTTCCGTCGGGGGACACCATATATTTT.

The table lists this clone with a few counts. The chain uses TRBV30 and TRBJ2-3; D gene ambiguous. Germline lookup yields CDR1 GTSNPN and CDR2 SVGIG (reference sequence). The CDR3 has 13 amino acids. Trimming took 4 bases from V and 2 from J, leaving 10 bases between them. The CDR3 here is CAWTLRFTDTQYF. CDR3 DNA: TGTGCCTGGACTCTACGGTTCACAGATACGCAGTATTTT.

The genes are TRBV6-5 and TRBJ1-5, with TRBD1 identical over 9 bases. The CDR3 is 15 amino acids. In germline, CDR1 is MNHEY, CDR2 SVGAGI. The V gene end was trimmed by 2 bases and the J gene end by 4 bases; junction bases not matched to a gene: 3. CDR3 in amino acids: CASSYTGQGNQPQHF. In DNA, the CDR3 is TGTGCCAGCAGTTACACGGGACAGGGTAATCAGCCCCAGCATTTT.

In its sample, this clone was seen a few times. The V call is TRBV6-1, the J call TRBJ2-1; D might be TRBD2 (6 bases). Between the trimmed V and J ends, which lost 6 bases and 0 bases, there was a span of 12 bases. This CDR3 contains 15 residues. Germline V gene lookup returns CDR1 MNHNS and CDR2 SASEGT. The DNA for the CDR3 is TGTGCCAGCAGCGGCGGGGTTAGCTCCTACAATGAGCAGTTCTTC. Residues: CASSGGVSSYNEQFF.

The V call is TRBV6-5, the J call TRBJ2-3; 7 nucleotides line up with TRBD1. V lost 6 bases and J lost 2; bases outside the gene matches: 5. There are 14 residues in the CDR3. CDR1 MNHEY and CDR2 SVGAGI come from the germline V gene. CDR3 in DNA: TGTGCCAGCAGGGGACAGCTTAACACAGATACGCAGTATTTT. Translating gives CASRGQLNTDTQYF.

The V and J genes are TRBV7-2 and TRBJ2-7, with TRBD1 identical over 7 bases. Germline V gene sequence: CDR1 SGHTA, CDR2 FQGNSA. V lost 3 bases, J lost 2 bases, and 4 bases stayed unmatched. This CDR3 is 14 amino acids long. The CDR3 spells CASSLRQGPYEQYF. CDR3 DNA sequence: TGTGCCAGCAGCTTGAGACAGGGACCCTACGAGCAGTACTTC.

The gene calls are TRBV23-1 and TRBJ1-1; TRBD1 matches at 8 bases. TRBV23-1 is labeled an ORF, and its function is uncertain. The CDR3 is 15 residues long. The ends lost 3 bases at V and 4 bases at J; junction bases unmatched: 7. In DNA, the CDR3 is TGCGCCAGCAGTCACAGCGGACAGGGAGGCACTGAAGCTTTCTTT. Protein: CASSHSGQGGTEAFF.

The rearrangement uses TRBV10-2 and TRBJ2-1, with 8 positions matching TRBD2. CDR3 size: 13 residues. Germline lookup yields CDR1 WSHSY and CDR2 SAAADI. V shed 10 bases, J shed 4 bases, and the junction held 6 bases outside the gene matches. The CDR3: CATVAGWYNEQFF. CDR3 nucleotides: TGCGCCACCGTAGCGGGGTGGTACAATGAGCAGTTCTTC.

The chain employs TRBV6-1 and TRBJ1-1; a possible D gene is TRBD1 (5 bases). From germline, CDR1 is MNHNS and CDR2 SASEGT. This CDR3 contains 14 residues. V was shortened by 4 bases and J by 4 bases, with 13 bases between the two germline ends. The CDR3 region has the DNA TGTGCCAGCAGTGGGGTGCAGGGTGCCACTGAAGCTTTCTTT. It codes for CASSGVQGATEAFF.

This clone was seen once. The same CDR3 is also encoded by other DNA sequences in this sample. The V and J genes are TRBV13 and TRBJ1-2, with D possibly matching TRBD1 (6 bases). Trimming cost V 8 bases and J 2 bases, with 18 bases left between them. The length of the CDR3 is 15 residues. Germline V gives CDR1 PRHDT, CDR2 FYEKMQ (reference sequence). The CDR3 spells CASQTPGARNYGYTF. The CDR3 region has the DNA TGTGCCAGCCAGACTCCAGGGGCTAGAAACTATGGCTACACCTTC.

This CDR3 is CASSLQFTGELFF. In DNA, the CDR3 is TGTGCCAGCAGCCTGCAGTTTACCGGGGAGCTGTTTTTT. The rearrangement joins TRBV5-6 to TRBJ2-2; D uncertain. CDR1 and CDR2 (germline): SGHDT, YYEEEE. The V end was cut by 4 bases, the J end by 5 bases, with 9 bases between. CDR3 length equals 13 residues.

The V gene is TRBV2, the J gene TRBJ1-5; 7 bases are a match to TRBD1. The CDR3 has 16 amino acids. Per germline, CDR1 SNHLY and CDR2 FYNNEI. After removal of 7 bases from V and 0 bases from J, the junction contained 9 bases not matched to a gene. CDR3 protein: CASNRDRAYSNQPQHF. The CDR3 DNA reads TGTGCCAGCAACCGAGACAGGGCTTATAGCAATCAGCCCCAGCATTTT.

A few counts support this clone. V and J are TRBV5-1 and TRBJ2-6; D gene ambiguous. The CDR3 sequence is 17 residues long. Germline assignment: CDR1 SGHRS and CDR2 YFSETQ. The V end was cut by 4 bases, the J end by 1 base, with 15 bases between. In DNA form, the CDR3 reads TGCGCCAGCAGCGGCGGATTGGTTTTATCTGGGGCCAACGTCCTGACTTTC. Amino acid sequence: CASSGGLVLSGANVLTF.